This T cell receptor beta chain was sequenced in a study of cytomegalovirus exposure and HLA in healthy donors. Whole-study results and caveats: There were three CMV-associated chains whose specificity for CMV antigens was confirmed in vitro. The classifier, whose performance was assessed in both the original and validation cohorts, reportedly diagnosed cytomegalovirus status with high specificity and sensitivity.

On this clone itself: Its antigen is currently unknown.

The PCR used 60 Vbeta and 13 Jbeta primers. Data came from immunoSEQ multiplex PCR; TCRdb stores just in-frame clones and leaves some out. The repertoire includes about 130,000 clones, around 63% of them detected once, and more than 1.5% sits in the top ten. Germline CDR1 MNHNS, CDR2 SASEGT. This CDR3 has 13 residues. Trimming removed 6 bases from V and 8 bases from J, with 14 bases in between. Sequenced input: PBMCs. The origin of this receptor is a human donor in good health. V gene TRBV6-1 combines with J gene TRBJ2-1; D perhaps matches TRBD1 (6 bases). Written as DNA, the CDR3 is TGTGCCAGCAGCCTAACAGGGATCGATGAGCAGTTCTTC. Its protein product is CASSLTGIDEQFF.